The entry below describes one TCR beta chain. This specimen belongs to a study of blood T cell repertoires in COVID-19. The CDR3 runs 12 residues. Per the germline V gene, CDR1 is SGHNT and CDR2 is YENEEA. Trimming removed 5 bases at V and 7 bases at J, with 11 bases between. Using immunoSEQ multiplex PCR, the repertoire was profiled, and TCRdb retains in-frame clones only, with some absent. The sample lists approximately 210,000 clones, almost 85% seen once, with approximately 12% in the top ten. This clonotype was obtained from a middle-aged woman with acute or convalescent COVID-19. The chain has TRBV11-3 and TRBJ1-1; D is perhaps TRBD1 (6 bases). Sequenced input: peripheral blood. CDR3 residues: CASSLTGLEAFF. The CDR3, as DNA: TGTGCCAGCAGCCTGACAGGCCTTGAAGCTTTCTTT.